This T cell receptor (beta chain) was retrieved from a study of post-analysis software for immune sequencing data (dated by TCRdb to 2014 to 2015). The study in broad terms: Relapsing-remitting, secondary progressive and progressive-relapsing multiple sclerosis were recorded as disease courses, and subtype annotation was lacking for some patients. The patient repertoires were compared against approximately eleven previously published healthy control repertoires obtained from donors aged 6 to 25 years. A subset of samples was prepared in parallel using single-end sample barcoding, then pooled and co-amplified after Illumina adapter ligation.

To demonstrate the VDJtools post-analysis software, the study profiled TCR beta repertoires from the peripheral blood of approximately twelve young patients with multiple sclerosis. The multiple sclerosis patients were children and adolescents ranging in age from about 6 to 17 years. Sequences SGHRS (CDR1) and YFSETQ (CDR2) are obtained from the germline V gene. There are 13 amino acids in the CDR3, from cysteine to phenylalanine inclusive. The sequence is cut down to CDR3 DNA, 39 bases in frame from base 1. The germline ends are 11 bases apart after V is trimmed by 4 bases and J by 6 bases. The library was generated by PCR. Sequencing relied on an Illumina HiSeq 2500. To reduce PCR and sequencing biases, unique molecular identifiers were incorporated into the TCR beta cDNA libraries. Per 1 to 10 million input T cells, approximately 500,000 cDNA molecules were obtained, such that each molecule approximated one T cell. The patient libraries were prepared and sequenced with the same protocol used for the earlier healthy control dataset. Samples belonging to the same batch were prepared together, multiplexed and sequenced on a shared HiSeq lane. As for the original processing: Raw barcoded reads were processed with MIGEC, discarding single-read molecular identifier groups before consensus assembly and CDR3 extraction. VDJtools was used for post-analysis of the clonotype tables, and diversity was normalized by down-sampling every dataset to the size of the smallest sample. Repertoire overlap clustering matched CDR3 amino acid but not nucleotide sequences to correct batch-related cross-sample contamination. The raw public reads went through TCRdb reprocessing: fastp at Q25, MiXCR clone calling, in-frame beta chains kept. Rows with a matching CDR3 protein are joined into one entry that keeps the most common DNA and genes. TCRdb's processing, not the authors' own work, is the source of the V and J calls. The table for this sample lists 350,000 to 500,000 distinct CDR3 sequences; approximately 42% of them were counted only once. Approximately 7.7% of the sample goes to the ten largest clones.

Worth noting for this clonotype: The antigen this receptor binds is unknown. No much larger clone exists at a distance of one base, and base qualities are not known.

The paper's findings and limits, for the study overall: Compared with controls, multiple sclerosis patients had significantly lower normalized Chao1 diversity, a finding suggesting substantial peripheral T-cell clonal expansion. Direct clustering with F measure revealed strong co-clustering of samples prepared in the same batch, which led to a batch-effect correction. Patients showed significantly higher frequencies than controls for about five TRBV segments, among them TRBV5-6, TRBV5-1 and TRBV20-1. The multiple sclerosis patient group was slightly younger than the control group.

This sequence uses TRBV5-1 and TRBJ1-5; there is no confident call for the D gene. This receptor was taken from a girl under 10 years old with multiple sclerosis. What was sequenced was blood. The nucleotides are TGCGCCAGCAGCGTCGATTTGGGTCAGCCCCAGCATTTT. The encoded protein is CASSVDLGQPQHF.